This TCR beta chain was identified during a study of cytomegalovirus exposure and HLA in healthy donors. On the study more broadly: Earlier, approximately 180 million T cells were analyzed, and more than 100 million unique TCR beta sequences were found among them. Study-wide points: Solely CMV serostatus was available to characterize immune exposure. A prior analysis recorded that most TCR beta V segments were productive about 87% or about 30% of the time. A missense variant in DCLRE1C was later tied to TCR beta V- and J-gene trimming.

Only a few counts were recorded for this clone. The antigen remains undetermined. The V segment lost 3 bases and the J segment 1 base; nucleotides outside the gene matches: 1. CDR3 size: 15 residues. CDR1 SEHNR and CDR2 FQNEAQ come from the germline V gene (reference sequence). The PCR was carried out with 60 Vbeta primers and 13 Jbeta primers. Data came from immunoSEQ multiplex PCR; TCRdb stores just in-frame clones and leaves some out. Of more than 100,000 clones in the sample, about three fifths were seen once. This rearrangement joins TRBV7-9 to TRBJ2-5, with 11 bases that match TRBD2. The TCR originated in a middle-aged woman in good health and CMV-seropositive. Sequencing was performed on PBMCs. The CDR3 spells CASSLGTSGQETQYF. The CDR3 DNA reads as TGTGCCAGCAGCTTGGGGACTAGCGGCCAAGAGACCCAGTACTTC. Full variable domain (rest looked up from reference TRBV7-9 and TRBJ2-5): DTGVSQNPRHKITKRGQNVTFRCDPISEHNRLYWYRQTLGQGPEFLTYFQNEAQLEKSRLLSDRFSAERPKGSFSTLEIQRTEQGDSAMYLCASSLGTSGQETQYFGPGTRLLVL.